This T cell receptor (beta chain) was found in a study of shared clonotypes between healthy human individuals. Clones were read by immunoSEQ multiplex PCR, and TCRdb kept only the in-frame ones, dropping some. The sample has around 1.6 million clones; nearly 99% are singletons. V lost 1 base and J lost 7; bases outside the gene matches: 2. CDR1 and CDR2 from the germline V gene are SGHAT and FQNNGV. The CDR3 spans 15 residues. Remarks on this clone: As yet, its antigen is unknown.

Whole-study findings and limits: Around 5% of naive CD4 clonotypes were common to a handful of donors. Generally, naive subsets (rather than memory subsets) showed larger estimated richness. Large depth notwithstanding, sorted-subset sequencing proved incomplete by rarefaction.

The sequenced sample consisted of naive CD4+ T cells sorted from blood. The subset denotes: CD45RA+ positively selected. The V and J genes are TRBV11-2 and TRBJ2-1, with 12 positions matching TRBD2. This clonotype originated in a man in his thirties or forties in good health. CDR3 loop: CASSLGTSGTNEQFF. In nucleotides, the CDR3 is TGTGCCAGCAGCTTAGGGACTAGCGGGACGAATGAGCAGTTCTTC.